The 6 T cell receptor beta chains below were found in one sample sequenced in a study of blood T cells in healthy people across ages. A J-beta primer mix and a sample-barcoded 5' primer were used in a second PCR of about 6 to 12 cycles. TCRdb recomputed calls from the 5' RACE reads with MiXCR, one row per CDR3 protein. The sample lists under 1,000,000 distinct CDR3 sequences; about 42% were seen once. Sample: blood. The receptors were sampled from a man at least 80 years old in good health.

In regard to this clonotype: At one end the junction does not follow the germline gene, possibly because of a read error. This chain joins TRBV12-3 or TRBV12-4 and TRBJ1-5, with D perhaps TRBD1 (5 bases). CDR3 size: 14 residues. The CDR3, as DNA: TGTGCCAGCAGTCCGACGGGGCAACATCAGCTCCAGCATTTT. This encodes CASSPTGQHQLQHF.

This clonotype is a singleton in its sample. The rearrangement uses TRBV18 and TRBJ2-7; TRBD1 matches 7 bases. Germline lookup yields CDR1 KGHSH and CDR2 LQKENI. J lost 1 base, V lost 0 bases, and 6 bases had no gene match. The CDR3 contains 16 residues. This chain's CDR3 is CASSPPLARGSYEQYF. CDR3 bases: TGTGCCAGCTCACCACCCTTGGCCAGGGGGTCCTACGAGCAGTACTTC.

This sequence joins TRBV7-8 and TRBJ2-7; D is uncertain. V was trimmed by 3 bases and J by 7 bases, leaving 16 bases between them. CDR1 is SGHVS and CDR2 is FQNEAQ in the germline V gene. This CDR3 is 14 amino acids long. The CDR3 DNA reads TGTGCCAGCAGCTTGTTCTCTAGGAACAATGAGCAGTACTTC. Its translation is CASSLFSRNNEQYF.

CDR3 sequence reads: CASSLEVQRSNEQYF. The CDR3 nucleotides are TGTGCCAGCAGCTTAGAAGTGCAGCGGTCCAATGAGCAGTACTTC. This chain links TRBV7-2 with TRBJ2-7, with D maybe TRBD2 (5 bases). The CDR3 spans 15 residues. Germline assignment: CDR1 SGHTA and CDR2 FQGNSA. V was cut by 1 base and J by 7 bases, with 17 bases left in between. The whole variable domain, remainder taken from reference TRBV7-2 and TRBJ2-7, is GAGVSQSPSNKVTEKGKDVELRCDPISGHTALYWYRQSLGQGLEFLIYFQGNSAPDKSGLPSDRFSAERTGGSVSTLTIQRTQQEDSAVYLCASSLEVQRSNEQYFGPGTRLTVT.

As regards this clonotype: A much larger clone lies a single base off, so this may be a read error. The chain has TRBV7-2 and TRBJ2-7; D uncertain. This CDR3 has 12 amino acids. The V end was cut by 5 bases, the J end by 6 bases, with 11 bases between. Germline CDR1 reads SGHTA; CDR2 reads FQGNSA. The CDR3, as DNA: TGTGCCAGCAGCGTTGGGTCTTGCGAGCAGTACTTC. It translates to CASSVGSCEQYF.

This clonotype was recorded a few times. The chain recombines TRBV5-1 with TRBJ2-3; maybe TRBD2 (6 bases). Per germline, CDR1 SGHRS and CDR2 YFSETQ. V lost 6 bases, J lost 3 bases, and 14 bases lay in between. The CDR3 has 14 amino acids. The CDR3 loop reads CASTGGRMTDTQYF. For the CDR3, the DNA is TGCGCCAGCACTGGGGGGAGGATGACAGATACGCAGTATTTT.